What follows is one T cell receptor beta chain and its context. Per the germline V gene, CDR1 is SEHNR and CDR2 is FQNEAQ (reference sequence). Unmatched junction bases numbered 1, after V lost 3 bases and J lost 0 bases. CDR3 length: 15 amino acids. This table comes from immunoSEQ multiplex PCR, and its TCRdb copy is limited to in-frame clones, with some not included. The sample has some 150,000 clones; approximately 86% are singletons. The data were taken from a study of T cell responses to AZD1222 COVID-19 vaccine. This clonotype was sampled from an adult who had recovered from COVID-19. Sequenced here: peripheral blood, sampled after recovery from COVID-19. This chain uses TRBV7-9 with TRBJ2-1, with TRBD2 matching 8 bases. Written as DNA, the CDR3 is TGTGCCAGCAGCTTTCTAGCGGGCTCCTACAATGAGCAGTTCTTC. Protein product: CASSFLAGSYNEQFF.